The T cell receptor (beta chain) described here comes from a study of cytomegalovirus exposure and HLA in healthy donors. Findings of the study overall: In an earlier analysis, in fewer than 700 donors, most V segments appeared productive either ~87% or ~30% of the time. Solely CMV serostatus was available to characterize immune exposure. Some V segments (TRBV6-2 and TRBV6-3 among them) were excluded as indistinguishable.

In the PCR, 60 Vbeta and 13 Jbeta primers were used. TCRdb's table, derived via immunoSEQ multiplex PCR, lists solely in-frame clones and lacks some. Here the sample spans 97,000 or so clones, around 77% being singletons. The CDR3 is 10 residues long. Trimming left V 7 bases short and J 5 bases short, with 6 bases between. Germline lookup yields CDR1 SQVTM and CDR2 ANQGSEA. As to this clone: Its matching antigen is unknown.

V is TRBV29-1 and J is TRBJ2-1; perhaps TRBD1 as D (6 bases). The sequence came from a male donor in good health and CMV-seropositive. The sample comprised PBMCs. The CDR3 sequence: CSGGHNEQFF. The DNA of the CDR3 is TGCAGCGGGGGGCACAATGAGCAGTTCTTC.